This T cell receptor (beta chain) emerged from a study of beta chain features in type 1 diabetes. Study-level results: VDJ junctions from type 1 diabetes patients carried fewer insertions and larger deletions.

Germline lookup yields CDR1 SEHNR and CDR2 FQNEAQ (reference sequence). This CDR3 is built from 15 residues. Trimming cost V 2 bases and J 2 bases; bases outside gene matches: 2. As every portion of the isolated RNA was reverse transcribed, the sequencing read expressed TCRB transcripts. Libraries were prepared by immunoSEQ multiplex PCR; TCRdb keeps only in-frame clonotypes and omits some of them. The sample lists 300,000 to 400,000 clones; less than 10% were seen once. Every sorted population was more than 98% pure. This clone turned up a few times. Its antigen is not known. The receptor comes from a woman aged 18-30 years in good health. Sample: central memory CD4+ T cells from blood. This chain joins TRBV7-9 and TRBJ1-5; 8 bases agree with TRBD1. The CDR3 sequence: CASSLSTGGNQPQHF. In DNA, the CDR3 is TGTGCCAGCAGCTTATCGACAGGGGGCAATCAGCCCCAGCATTTT.